This TCR beta chain is from a study of radiotherapy plus CTLA-4 blockade in lung cancer. Background on the study: Patients showed objective responses in about 20% of cases, and disease control was achieved by around 30%.

The method was immunoSEQ multiplex PCR; TCRdb's version includes in-frame clones alone and lacks a portion of them. Of around 55,000 clones listed, approximately 82% are singletons. Germline-derived CDR1 and CDR2 are SGHTA and FQGNSA. V lost 1 base to trimming and J lost 9 bases; unmatched junction nucleotides: 0. This CDR3 region has 13 residues. The clonotype comes from a human donor with non-small cell lung cancer whose response to radiotherapy plus ipilimumab could not be evaluated. The chain carries TRBV7-2 and TRBJ1-6; 7 positions agree with TRBD1. Sequencing used peripheral blood, obtained from a patient treated with radiotherapy plus ipilimumab. The CDR3 region has the DNA TGTGCCAGCAGCTTAGACAGGGGTTCACCCCTCCACTTT. Translation: CASSLDRGSPLHF.